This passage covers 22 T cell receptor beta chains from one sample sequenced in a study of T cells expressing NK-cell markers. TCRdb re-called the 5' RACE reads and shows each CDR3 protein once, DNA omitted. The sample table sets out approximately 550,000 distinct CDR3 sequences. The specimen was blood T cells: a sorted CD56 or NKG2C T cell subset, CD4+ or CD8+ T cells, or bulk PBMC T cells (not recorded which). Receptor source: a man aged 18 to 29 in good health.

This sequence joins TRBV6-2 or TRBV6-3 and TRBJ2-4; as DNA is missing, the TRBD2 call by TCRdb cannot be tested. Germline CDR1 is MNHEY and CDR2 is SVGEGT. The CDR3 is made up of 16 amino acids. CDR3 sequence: CASSPGLAGGPNIQYF.

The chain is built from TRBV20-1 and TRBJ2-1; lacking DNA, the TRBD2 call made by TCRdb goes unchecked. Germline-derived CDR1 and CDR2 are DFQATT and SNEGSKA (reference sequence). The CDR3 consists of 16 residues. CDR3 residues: CSAPDPTSGRGDEQFF.

The CDR3 loop is CAIRWGSSVDEQYF. The V call is TRBV10-3, the J call TRBJ2-7; TCRdb proposes TRBD1, but this gene call is untestable without DNA. The CDR3 has 14 amino acids. Germline lookup yields CDR1 ENHRY and CDR2 SYGVKD.

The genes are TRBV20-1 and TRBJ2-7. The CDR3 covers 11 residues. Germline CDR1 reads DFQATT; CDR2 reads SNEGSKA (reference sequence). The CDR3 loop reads CSASSSYEQYF.

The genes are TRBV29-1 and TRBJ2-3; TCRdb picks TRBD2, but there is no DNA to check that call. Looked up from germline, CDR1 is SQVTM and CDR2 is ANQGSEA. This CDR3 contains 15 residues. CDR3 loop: CSVELVAVVTDTQYF.

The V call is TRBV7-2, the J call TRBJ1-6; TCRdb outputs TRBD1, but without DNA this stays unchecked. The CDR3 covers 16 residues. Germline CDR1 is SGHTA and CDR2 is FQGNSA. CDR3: CASSLGGGEFNSPLHF.

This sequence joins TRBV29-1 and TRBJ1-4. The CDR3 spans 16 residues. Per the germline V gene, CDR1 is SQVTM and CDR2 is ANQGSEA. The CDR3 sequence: CSVDGGTGGSREKLFF.

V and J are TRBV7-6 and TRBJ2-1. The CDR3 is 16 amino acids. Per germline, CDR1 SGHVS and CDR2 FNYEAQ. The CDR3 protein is CASSLAQGSPYNEQFF.

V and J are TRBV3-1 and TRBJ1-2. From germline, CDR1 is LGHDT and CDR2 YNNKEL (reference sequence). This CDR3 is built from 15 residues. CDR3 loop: CASSQDWADVYGYTF.

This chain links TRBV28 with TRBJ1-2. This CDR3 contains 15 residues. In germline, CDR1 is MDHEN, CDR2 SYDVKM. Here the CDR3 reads CASISEGGLIYGYTF.

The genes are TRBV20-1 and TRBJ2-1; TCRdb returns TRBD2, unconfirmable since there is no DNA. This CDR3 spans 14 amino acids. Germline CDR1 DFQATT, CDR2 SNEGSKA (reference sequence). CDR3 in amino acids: CSADSGDGYNEQFF.

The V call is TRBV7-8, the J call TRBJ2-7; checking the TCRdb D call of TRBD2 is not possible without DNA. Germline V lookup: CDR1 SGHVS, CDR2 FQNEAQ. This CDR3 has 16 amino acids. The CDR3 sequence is CASSFSTAGEENEQYF. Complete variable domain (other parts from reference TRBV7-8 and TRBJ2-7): GAGVSQSPRYKVAKRGQDVALRCDPISGHVSLFWYQQALGQGPEFLTYFQNEAQLDKSGLPSDRFFAERPEGSVSTLKIQRTQQEDSAVYLCASSFSTAGEENEQYFGPGTRLTVT.

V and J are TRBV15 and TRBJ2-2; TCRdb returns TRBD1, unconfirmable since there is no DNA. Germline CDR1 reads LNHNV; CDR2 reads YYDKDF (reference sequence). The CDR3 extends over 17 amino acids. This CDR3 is CATSGRAGAANTGELFF.

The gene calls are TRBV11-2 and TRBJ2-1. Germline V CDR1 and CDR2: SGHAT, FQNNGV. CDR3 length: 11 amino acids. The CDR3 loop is CASSLSREQFF.

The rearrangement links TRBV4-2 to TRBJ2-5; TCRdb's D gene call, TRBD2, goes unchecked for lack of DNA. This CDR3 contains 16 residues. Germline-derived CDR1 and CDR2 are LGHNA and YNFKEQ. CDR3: CASSPTVRALQETQYF.

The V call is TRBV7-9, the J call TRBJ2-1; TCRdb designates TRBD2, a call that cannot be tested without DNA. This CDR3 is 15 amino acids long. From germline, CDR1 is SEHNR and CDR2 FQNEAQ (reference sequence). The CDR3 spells CASSLAGTRFNEQFF.

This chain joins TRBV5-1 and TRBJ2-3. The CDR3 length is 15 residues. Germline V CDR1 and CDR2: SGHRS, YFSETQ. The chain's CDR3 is CASSLNSASTDTQYF.

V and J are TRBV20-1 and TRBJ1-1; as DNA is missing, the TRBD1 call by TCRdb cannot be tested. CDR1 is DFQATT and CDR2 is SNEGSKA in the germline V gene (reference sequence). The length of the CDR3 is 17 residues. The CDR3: CSASAGTGGVRDTEAFF.

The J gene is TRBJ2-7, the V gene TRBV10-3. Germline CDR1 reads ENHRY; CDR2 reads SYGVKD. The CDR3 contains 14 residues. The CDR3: CAISESVAGYEQYF.

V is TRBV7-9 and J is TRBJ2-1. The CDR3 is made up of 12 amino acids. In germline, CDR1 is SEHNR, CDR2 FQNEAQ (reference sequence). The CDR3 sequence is CASSFRGHEQFF.

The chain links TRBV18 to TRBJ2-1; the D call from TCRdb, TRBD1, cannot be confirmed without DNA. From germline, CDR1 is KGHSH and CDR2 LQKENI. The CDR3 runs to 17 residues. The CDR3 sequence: CASSPGQGKRENNEQFF.

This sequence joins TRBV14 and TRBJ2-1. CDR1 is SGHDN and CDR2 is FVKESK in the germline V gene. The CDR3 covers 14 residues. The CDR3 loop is CASSHSLSYNEQFF.